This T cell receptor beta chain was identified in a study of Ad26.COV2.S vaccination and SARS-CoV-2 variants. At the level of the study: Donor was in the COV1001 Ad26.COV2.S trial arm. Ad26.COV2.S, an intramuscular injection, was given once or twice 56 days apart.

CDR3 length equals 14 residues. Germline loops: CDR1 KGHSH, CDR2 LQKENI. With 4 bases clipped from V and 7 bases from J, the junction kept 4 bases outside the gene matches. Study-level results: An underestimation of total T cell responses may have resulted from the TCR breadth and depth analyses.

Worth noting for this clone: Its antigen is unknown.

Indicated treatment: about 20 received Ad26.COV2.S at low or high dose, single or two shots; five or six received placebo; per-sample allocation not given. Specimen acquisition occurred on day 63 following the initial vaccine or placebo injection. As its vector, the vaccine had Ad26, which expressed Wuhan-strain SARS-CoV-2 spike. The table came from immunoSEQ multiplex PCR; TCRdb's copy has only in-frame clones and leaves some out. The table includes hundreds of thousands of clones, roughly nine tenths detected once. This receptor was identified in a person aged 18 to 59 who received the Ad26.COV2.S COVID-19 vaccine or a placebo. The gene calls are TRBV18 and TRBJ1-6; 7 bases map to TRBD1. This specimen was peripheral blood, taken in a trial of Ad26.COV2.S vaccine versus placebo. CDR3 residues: CASSRTGQNSPLHF. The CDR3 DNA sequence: TGTGCCAGCTCACGGACAGGACAGAATTCACCCCTCCACTTT. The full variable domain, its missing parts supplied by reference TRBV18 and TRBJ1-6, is NAGVMQNPRHLVRRRGQEARLRCSPMKGHSHVYWYRQLPEEGLKFMVYLQKENIIDESGMPKERFSAEFPKEGPSILRIQQVVRGDSAAYFCASSRTGQNSPLHFGNGTRLTVT.